Listed below are T cell receptor beta chains from one sample, sequenced in a study of T cells expressing NK-cell markers. After re-calling the 5' RACE reads, TCRdb lists one entry per CDR3 protein, DNA absent. The record lists over 100,000 distinct CDR3 sequences, of which the ten most abundant hold roughly 18%. The material sequenced was blood T cells: a sorted CD56 or NKG2C T cell subset, CD4+ or CD8+ T cells, or bulk PBMC T cells (not recorded which). The source is a woman aged 18-69 years in good health. CDR3s include the opening cysteine and the closing phenylalanine or tryptophan.

v_gene: TRBV7-8; j_gene: TRBJ1-5; CDR3aa: CASSLGTGGNQPQHF
v_gene: TRBV20-1; j_gene: TRBJ2-5; CDR3aa: CSARGTSGGYQETQYF
v_gene: TRBV7-2; j_gene: TRBJ2-7; CDR3aa: CASSSHSGISSYEQYF
v_gene: TRBV15; j_gene: TRBJ1-4; CDR3aa: CATSRDRATNEKLFF
v_gene: TRBV20-1; j_gene: TRBJ2-1; CDR3aa: CSAPSPEFSYNEQFF
v_gene: TRBV29-1; j_gene: TRBJ2-1; CDR3aa: CSETGTGGYNEQFF
v_gene: TRBV4-2; j_gene: TRBJ2-2; CDR3aa: CASSPISGGTGELFF
v_gene: TRBV5-1; j_gene: TRBJ2-1; CDR3aa: CASSPWAGDHNEQFF
v_gene: TRBV6-1; j_gene: TRBJ2-3; CDR3aa: CASSTPDEGSTDTQYF
v_gene: TRBV6-4; j_gene: TRBJ2-1; CDR3aa: CASSDTSRLTYNEQFF
v_gene: TRBV20-1; j_gene: TRBJ2-1; CDR3aa: CSASGREGYNEQFF
v_gene: TRBV3-1; j_gene: TRBJ2-3; CDR3aa: CASSQEGRATDTQYF
v_gene: TRBV7-9; j_gene: TRBJ1-5; CDR3aa: CASSLATRGGNQPQHF
v_gene: TRBV29-1; j_gene: TRBJ2-5; CDR3aa: CSVERDSETQYF
v_gene: TRBV11-1; j_gene: TRBJ1-1; CDR3aa: CASSPDLQGAKGYTEAFF
v_gene: TRBV27; j_gene: TRBJ2-1; CDR3aa: CASSFDRASNHQQFF
v_gene: TRBV12-3/TRBV12-4; j_gene: TRBJ2-7; CDR3aa: CASSPGTRSYEQYF